This T cell receptor (beta chain) was captured by sequencing in a study of shared clonotypes between healthy human individuals. Study at large: The donors, a couple of women and a few men, were aged 18 to 49. Used for every donor were three CD4 naive, three CD4 memory, two CD8 naive and one CD8 memory plate.

Sequencing used immunoSEQ multiplex PCR; TCRdb keeps in-frame clones, though not all of them. This sample has approximately 500,000 clones, with about 95% found just once. Germline CDR1 SGHAT, CDR2 FQNNGV. The ends were cut back, 3 bases at V and 3 bases at J, with 11 bases in the middle. The CDR3 is 14 residues long. There were only Caucasian adults among the donors, and all lived in Nashville, Tennessee. Investigators divided CD4+ cells into CD45RA+ naive and CD45RA-negative memory subsets. Sequencing input: naive CD4+ T cells sorted from blood. Subset here: CD45RA+ positively selected. The clonotype was recovered from a woman aged 30 to 39 in good health. The chain combines TRBV11-2 with TRBJ1-2; D not certain. Here the CDR3 DNA reads TGTGCCAGCAGCTTCCAGGATCCGGACTATGGCTACACCTTC. It is translated as CASSFQDPDYGYTF.